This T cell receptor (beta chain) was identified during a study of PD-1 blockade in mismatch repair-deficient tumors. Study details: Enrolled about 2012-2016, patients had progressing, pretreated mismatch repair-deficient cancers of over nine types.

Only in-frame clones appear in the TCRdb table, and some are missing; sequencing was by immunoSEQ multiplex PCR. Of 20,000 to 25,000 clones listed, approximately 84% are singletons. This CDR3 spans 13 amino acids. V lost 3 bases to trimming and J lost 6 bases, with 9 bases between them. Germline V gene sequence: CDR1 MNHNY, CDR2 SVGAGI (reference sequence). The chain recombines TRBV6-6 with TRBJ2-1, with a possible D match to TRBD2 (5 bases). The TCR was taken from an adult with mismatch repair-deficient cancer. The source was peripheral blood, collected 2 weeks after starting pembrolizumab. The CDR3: CASSYSGVNEQFF. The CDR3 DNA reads TGTGCCAGCAGTTATTCCGGGGTCAATGAGCAGTTCTTC.